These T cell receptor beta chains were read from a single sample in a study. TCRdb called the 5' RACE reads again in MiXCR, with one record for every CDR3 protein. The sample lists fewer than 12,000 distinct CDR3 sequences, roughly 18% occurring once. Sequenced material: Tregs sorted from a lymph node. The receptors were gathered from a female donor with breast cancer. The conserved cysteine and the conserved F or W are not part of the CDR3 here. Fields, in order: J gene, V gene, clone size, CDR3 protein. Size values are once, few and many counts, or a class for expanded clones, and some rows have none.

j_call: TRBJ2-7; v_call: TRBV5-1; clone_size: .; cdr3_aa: ASSLLGSYEQY
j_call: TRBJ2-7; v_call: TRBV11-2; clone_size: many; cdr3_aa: ASSLDGTGSYEQY
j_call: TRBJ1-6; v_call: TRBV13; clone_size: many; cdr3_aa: ASSASYNSPHH
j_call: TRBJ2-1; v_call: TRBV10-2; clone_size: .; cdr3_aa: TSRETSGCFNEQF
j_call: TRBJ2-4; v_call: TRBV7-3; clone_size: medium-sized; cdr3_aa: ASSLAPRGVMGKNIQY
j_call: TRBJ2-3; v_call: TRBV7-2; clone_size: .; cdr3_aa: ASSLSSSTDTQY
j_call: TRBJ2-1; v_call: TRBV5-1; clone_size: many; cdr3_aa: ASSFPDANEQF
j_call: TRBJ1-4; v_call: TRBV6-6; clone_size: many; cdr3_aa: ASDRGLGEKLF
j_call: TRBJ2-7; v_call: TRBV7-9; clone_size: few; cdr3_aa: ASSFGGGPSYEQY
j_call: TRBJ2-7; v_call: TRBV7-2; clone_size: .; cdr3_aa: ASSLRWHYEQY
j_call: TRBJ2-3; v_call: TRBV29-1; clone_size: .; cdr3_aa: SVYARTSGRATQY
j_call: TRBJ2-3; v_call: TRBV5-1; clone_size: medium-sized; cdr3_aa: ASSKRGSHTQY
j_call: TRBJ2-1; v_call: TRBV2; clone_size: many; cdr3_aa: ASSGDRAYNEQF
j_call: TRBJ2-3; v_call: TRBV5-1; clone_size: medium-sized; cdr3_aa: ASEESSGFADTQY
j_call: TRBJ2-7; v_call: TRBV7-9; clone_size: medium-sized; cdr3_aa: ASSHRTVSSYEQY
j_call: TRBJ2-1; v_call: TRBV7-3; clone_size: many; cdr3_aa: ASSTQGGNEQF
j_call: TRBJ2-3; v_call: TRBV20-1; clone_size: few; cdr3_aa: SAVRGLAGRDTQY
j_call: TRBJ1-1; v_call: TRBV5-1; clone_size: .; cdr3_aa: ASSEAANTGAF
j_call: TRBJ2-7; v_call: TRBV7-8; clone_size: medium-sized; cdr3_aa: ASSSRRDSSYEQY
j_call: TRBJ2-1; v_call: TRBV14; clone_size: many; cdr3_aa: ASSRRDSLNEQF
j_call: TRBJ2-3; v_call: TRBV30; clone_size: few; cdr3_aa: AWKLEVSLAGDGTDTQY
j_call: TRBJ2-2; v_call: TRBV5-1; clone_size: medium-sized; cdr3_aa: ASRTGALTGELF
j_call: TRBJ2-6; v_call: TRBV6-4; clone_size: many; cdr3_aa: ASSESTSGANVLT
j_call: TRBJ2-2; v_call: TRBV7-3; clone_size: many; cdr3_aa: ASSLAGVAGELF
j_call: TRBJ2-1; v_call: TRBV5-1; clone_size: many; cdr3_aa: ASSLGTSGINEQF
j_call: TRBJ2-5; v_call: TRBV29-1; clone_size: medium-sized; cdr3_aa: SVEEGGETQY
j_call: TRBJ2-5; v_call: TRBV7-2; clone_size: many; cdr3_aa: ASSRGTSRSETQY
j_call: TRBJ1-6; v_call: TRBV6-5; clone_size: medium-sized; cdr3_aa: ASRGTFSPLH
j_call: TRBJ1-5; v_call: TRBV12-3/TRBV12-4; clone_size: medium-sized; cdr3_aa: ASSSSGTGGPNNQPQH
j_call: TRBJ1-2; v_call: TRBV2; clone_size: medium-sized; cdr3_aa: ASSLAGADGYT
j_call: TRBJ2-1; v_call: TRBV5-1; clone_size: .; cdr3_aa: ASSFRSSGHLYNEQF
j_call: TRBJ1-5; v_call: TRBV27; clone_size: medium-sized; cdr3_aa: ASSLTGTGMIANQPQH
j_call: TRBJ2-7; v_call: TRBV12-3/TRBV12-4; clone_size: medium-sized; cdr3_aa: ASNPSGGAYEQY
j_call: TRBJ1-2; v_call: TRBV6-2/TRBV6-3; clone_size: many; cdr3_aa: ASRSHGAATYGYT
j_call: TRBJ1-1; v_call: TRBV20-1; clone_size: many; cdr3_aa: SASNGDRAEAF
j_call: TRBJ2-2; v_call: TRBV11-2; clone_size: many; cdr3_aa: ASSLDGGVKVF
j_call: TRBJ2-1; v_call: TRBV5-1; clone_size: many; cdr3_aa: ASSLLRVGDNEQF
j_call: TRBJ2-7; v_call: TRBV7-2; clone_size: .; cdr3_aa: ASTTGGKY
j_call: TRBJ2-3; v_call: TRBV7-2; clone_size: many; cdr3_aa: ASSIRGATDTQY